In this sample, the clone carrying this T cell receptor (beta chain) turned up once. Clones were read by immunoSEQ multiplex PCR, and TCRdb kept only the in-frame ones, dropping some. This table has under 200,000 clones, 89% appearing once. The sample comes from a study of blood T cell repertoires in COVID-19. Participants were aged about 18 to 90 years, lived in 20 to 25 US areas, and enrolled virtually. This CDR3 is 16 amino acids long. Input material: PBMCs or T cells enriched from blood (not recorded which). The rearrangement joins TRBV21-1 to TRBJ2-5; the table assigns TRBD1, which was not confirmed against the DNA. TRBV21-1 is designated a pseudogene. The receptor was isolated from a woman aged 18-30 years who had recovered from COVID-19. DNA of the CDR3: TGTGCCAGCAGCAGTCCGGGACAGGGCCTCGCGAAGACCCAGTACTTC. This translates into CASSSPGQGLAKTQYF.